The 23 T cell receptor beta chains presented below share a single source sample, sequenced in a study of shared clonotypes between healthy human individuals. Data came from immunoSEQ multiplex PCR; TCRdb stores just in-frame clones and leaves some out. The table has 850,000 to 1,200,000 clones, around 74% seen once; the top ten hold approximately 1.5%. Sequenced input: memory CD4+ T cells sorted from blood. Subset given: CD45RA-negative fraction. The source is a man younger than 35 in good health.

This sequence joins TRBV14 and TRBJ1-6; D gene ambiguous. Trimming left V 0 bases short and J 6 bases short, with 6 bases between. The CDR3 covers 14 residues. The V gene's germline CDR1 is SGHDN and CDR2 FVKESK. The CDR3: CASSQETPNSPLHF. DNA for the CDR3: TGTGCCAGCAGCCAAGAGACCCCTAATTCACCCCTCCACTTT.

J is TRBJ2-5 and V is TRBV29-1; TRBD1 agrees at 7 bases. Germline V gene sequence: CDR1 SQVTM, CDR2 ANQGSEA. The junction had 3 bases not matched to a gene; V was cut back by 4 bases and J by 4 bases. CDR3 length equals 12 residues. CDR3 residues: CSVGGGGETQYF. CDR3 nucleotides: TGCAGCGTTGGAGGGGGCGGAGAGACCCAGTACTTC.

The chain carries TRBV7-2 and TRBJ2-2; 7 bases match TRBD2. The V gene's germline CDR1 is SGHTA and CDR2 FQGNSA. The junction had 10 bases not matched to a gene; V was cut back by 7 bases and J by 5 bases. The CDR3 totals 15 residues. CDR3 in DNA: TGTGCCAGCACCATTGGGGGAGCGGGGACCGGGGAGCTGTTTTTT. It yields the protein CASTIGGAGTGELFF.

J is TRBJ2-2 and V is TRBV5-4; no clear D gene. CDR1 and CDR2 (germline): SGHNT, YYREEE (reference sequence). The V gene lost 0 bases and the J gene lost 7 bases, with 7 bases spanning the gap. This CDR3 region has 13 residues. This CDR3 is CASSLDWGGELFF. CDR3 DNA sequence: TGTGCCAGCAGCTTGGATTGGGGCGGGGAGCTGTTTTTT.

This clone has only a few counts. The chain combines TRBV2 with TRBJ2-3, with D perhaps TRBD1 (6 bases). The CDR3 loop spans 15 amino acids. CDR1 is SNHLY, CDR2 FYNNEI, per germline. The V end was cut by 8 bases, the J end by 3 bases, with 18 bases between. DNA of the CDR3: TGTGCCAGCTACCCGGACAGTCGGGGTACAGATACGCAGTATTTT. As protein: CASYPDSRGTDTQYF.

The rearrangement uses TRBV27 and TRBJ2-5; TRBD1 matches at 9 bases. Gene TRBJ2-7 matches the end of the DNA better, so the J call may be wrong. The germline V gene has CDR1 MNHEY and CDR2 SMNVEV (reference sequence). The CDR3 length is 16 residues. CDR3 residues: CASSFQGQGRPYEQYF. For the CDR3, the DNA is TGTGCCAGCAGTTTCCAAGGACAGGGGCGGCCCTACGAGCAGTACTTC.

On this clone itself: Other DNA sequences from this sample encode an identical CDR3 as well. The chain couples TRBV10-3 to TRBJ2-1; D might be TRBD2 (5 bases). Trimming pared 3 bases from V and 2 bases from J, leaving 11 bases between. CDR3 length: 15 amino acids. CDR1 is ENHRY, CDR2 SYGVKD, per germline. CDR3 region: CAISEGGLTYNEQFF. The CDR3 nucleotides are TGTGCCATCAGTGAAGGAGGCCTAACCTACAATGAGCAGTTCTTC.

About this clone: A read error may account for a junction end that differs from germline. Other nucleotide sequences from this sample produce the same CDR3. CDR3: CASSPRANTEAFF. In DNA form, the CDR3 reads TGTGCCAGCAGCCCGAGAGCAAACACTGAGGCTTTCTTT. The rearrangement links TRBV7-3 to TRBJ1-1; D is unresolved. CDR1 and CDR2 (germline): SGHTA, FQGTGA. The CDR3 runs 13 residues.

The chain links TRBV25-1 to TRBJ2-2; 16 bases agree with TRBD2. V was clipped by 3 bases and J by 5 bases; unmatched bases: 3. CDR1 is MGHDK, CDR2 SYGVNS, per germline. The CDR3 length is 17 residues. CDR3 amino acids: CASSEGLAGGPTGELFF. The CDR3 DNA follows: TGTGCCAGCAGTGAGGGACTAGCGGGAGGGCCAACCGGGGAGCTGTTTTTT.

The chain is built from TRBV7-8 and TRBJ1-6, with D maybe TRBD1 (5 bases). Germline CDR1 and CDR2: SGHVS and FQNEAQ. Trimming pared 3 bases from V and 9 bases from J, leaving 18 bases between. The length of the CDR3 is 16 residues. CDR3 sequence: CASSFGGMPGPSPLHF. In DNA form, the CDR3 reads TGTGCCAGCAGCTTTGGGGGAATGCCGGGACCTTCACCCCTCCACTTT.

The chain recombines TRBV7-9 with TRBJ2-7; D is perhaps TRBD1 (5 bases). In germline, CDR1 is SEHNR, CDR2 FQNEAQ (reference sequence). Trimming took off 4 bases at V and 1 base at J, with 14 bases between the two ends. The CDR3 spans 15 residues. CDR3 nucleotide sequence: TGTGCCAGCAGCTCTCAGGGTGGGGTATCCTACGAGCAGTACTTC. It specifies CASSSQGGVSYEQYF.

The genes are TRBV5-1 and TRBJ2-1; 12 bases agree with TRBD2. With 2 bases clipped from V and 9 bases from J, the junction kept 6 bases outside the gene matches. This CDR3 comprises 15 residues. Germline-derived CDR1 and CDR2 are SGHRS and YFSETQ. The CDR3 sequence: CASSFSLAGGVEQFF. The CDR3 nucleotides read TGCGCCAGCAGCTTCTCACTAGCGGGGGGAGTTGAGCAGTTCTTC.

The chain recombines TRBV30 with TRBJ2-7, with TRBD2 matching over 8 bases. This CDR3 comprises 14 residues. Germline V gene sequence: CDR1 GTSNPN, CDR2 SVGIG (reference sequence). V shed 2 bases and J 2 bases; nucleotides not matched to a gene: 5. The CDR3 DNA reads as TGTGCCTGGAGTCCGGGACTAGGACCCTACGAGCAGTACTTC. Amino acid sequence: CAWSPGLGPYEQYF.

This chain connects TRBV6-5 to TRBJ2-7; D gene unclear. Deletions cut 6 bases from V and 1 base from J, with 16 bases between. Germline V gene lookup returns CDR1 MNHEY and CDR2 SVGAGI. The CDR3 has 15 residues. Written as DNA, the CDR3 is TGTGCCAGCAGGCGCGACGAGGACCCGTCCTACGAGCAGTACTTC. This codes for CASRRDEDPSYEQYF.

The CDR3 loop is CASSLTSGQGNSPLHF. The DNA for the CDR3 is TGTGCCAGCAGCTTAACATCGGGGCAGGGAAATTCACCCCTCCACTTT. The chain has TRBV7-6 and TRBJ1-6; TRBD1 might be the D (5 bases). Germline V gives CDR1 SGHVS, CDR2 FNYEAQ. This CDR3 contains 16 residues. The germline V and J ends were trimmed by 2 bases and 7 bases, with 15 bases remaining between them.

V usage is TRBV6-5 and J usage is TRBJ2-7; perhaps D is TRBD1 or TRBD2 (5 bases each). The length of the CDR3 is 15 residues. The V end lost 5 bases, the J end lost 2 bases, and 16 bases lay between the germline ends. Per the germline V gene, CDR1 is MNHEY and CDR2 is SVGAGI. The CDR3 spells CASSPAGDRTYEQYF. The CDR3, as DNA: TGTGCCAGCAGTCCCGCTGGGGACCGAACCTACGAGCAGTACTTC.

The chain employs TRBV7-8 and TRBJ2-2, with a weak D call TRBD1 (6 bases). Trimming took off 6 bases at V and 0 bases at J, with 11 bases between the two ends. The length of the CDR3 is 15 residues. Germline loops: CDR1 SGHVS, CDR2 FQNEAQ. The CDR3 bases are TGTGCCAGCAGAAAACAGGGATCGAACACCGGGGAGCTGTTTTTT. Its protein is CASRKQGSNTGELFF.

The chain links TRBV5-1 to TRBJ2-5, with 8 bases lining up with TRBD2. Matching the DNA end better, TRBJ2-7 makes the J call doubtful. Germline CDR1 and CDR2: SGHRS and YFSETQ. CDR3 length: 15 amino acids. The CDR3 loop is CASSFSGGSSYEQYF. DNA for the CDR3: TGCGCCAGCAGCTTCTCGGGGGGGTCCTCCTACGAGCAGTACTTC.

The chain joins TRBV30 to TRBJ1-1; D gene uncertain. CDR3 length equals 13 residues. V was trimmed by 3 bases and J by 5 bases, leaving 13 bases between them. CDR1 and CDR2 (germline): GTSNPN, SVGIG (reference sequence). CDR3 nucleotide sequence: TGTGCCTGGAGACGACACCCCGGGACTGAAGCTTTCTTT. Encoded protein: CAWRRHPGTEAFF.

Here the CDR3 DNA reads TGCGCCAGCAGTGAGAGCAGGGGGAATCAGCCCCAGCATTTT. Translated, it gives CASSESRGNQPQHF. V is TRBV10-2 and J is TRBJ1-5; 7 bases map to TRBD1. V shed 2 bases and J 4 bases; nucleotides not matched to a gene: 2. The CDR3 totals 14 residues. Germline V lookup: CDR1 WSHSY, CDR2 SAAADI.

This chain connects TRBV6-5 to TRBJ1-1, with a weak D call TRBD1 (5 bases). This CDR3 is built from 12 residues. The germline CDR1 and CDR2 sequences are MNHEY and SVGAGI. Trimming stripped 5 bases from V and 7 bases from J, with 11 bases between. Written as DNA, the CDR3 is TGTGCCAGCAGTGCCGGGAGGGGTGAAGCTTTCTTT. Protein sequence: CASSAGRGEAFF.

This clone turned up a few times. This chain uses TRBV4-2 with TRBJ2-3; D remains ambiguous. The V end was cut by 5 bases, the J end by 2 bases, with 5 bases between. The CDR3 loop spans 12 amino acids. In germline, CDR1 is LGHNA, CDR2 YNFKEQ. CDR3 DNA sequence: TGTGCCAGCAGCTGGGACACAGATACGCAGTATTTT. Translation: CASSWDTDTQYF.

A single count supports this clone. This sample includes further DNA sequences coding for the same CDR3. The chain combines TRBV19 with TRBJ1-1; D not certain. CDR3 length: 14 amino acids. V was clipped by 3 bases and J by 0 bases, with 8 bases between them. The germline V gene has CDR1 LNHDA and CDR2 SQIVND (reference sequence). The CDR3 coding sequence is TGTGCCAGTAGTATCGGGCGGCTGAACACTGAAGCTTTCTTT. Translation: CASSIGRLNTEAFF. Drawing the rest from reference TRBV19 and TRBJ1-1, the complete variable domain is DGGITQSPKYLFRKEGQNVTLSCEQNLNHDAMYWYRQDPGQGLRLIYYSQIVNDFQKGDIAEGYSVSREKKESFPLTVTSAQKNPTAFYLCASSIGRLNTEAFFGQGTRLTVV.